This T cell receptor (beta chain) was recorded in a study of cytotoxic CD8 clonotypes in ibrutinib-treated CLL. As for the study in general: Response samples were taken after a median of approximately 11 months on treatment, range 6 to 36. Findings and caveats of the study: Researchers report that baseline clonality outpaced age-matched healthy donors and tracked circulating CD8+ T-cell counts. Rising at ibrutinib response, clonality subsequently fell back toward baseline at progression.

The repertoire was sequenced with immunoSEQ multiplex PCR; TCRdb's copy has only in-frame clones and lacks some. The table has approximately 25,000 clones, around two thirds seen once. There are a few counts of this clone. The antigen is not known. The CDR3 totals 15 residues. The germline V gene encodes CDR1 SGHVS and CDR2 FQNEAQ. The V and J ends lost 5 bases and 8 bases, in that order; junction bases with no gene match: 14. This TCR was recovered from a human donor with chronic lymphocytic leukemia. The material was PBMCs, obtained at disease progression, from a patient treated with ibrutinib. The chain links TRBV7-8 to TRBJ1-2; 7 bases are shared with TRBD1. CDR3 nucleotide sequence: TGTGCCAGCAGCGGAGACAGGGTCAGGGTAGACGGCTACACCTTC. Protein product: CASSGDRVRVDGYTF.